These 8 T cell receptor beta chains came from one sample sequenced in a study of vaccination effects on CD4 cells after COVID-19. Their recognized antigens are unknown. Sequencing was preceded by expansion of antigen-specific CD4+ T cells with viral peptide pools in the ViraFEST assay. After about 10 days in culture, the CD4+ T cells were isolated. Having tested negative for nucleocapsid antibodies, the vaccine recipients showed no prior SARS-CoV-2 infection. TCRdb keeps only in-frame clones here, not all; method: immunoSEQ multiplex PCR. The sample has 30,000 to 35,000 clones, 55% to 85% seen once. The sample in question was CD4+ T cells from PBMCs cultured with HCoV-OC43 spike peptides, obtained before COVID-19 vaccination. Specified subset: HCoV-OC43 spike overlapping peptide pool stimulation. The origin of the receptors is a human donor who received a COVID-19 vaccine.

This chain connects TRBV4-1 to TRBJ1-1; a possible D gene is TRBD1 (6 bases). The CDR3 extends over 13 amino acids. The V end lost 1 base, the J end lost 7 bases, and 10 bases lay between the germline ends. Germline CDR1 reads MGHRA; CDR2 reads YSYEKL. CDR3 DNA: TGCGCCAGCAGCCAAGTCAGGGGCCGTGAAGCTTTCTTT. This encodes CASSQVRGREAFF.

The V and J genes are TRBV28 and TRBJ1-3; D remains ambiguous. CDR3 size: 15 residues. In germline, CDR1 is MDHEN, CDR2 SYDVKM. Trimming took off 3 bases at V and 4 bases at J, with 13 bases between the two ends. The CDR3 region is CASSFSLGSGNTIYF. The CDR3 nucleotides are TGTGCCAGCAGTTTCAGTTTAGGATCCGGAAACACCATATATTTT.

This rearrangement joins TRBV19 to TRBJ1-3; D is unclear. V was trimmed by 1 base and J by 2 bases, leaving 15 bases between them. The CDR3 extends over 17 amino acids. Looked up from germline, CDR1 is LNHDA and CDR2 is SQIVND (reference sequence). DNA for the CDR3: TGTGCCAGTAGTATAGGTTTTGGCAGCCAGACTGGAAACACCATATATTTT. Residues: CASSIGFGSQTGNTIYF.

The gene calls are TRBV6-2 or TRBV6-3 and TRBJ2-2; 10 bases fit TRBD2. The V gene end was trimmed by 5 bases and the J gene end by 2 bases; junction bases not matched to a gene: 5. The CDR3 spans 16 residues. Germline V gene lookup returns CDR1 MNHEY and CDR2 SVGEGT. CDR3 loop: CASSPPSGGNTGELFF. CDR3 DNA sequence: TGTGCCAGCAGTCCCCCTAGCGGGGGTAACACCGGGGAGCTGTTTTTT.

This clone was counted a single time. The chain is built from TRBV7-8 and TRBJ2-7; 9 nucleotides match TRBD2. With 5 bases clipped from V and 0 bases from J, the junction kept 5 bases outside the gene matches. This CDR3 contains 15 residues. Germline V lookup: CDR1 SGHVS, CDR2 FQNEAQ. DNA for the CDR3: TGTGCCAGCAGCACAAGCGGGGGGAGCTCCTACGAGCAGTACTTC. Its translation: CASSTSGGSSYEQYF.

V and J are TRBV5-4 and TRBJ2-5, with 9 bases fitting TRBD2. This CDR3 contains 14 residues. In germline, CDR1 is SGHNT, CDR2 YYREEE (reference sequence). The V and J ends lost 6 bases and 5 bases, in that order; junction bases with no gene match: 8. CDR3 DNA sequence: TGTGCCAGCACCGGGGGTGCGGGAGGGGAGACCCAGTACTTC. Protein product: CASTGGAGGETQYF.

This rearrangement joins TRBV19 to TRBJ2-7, with 10 bases matching TRBD2. Germline-derived CDR1 and CDR2 are LNHDA and SQIVND (reference sequence). This CDR3 has 16 amino acids. Trimming took 5 bases from V and 7 from J; bases not matched to a gene: 14. CDR3 sequence reads: CASSSLAGYFLREQYF. CDR3 nucleotide sequence: TGTGCCAGTAGTTCACTAGCGGGATACTTCCTAAGGGAGCAGTACTTC.

Only one count was recorded for this clone. The chain joins TRBV9 to TRBJ2-5, with 8 positions matching TRBD1. V shed 3 bases and J 5 bases; nucleotides not matched to a gene: 15. Germline V CDR1 and CDR2: SGDLS, YYNGEE. The CDR3 is made up of 17 amino acids. The CDR3, as DNA: TGTGCCAGCAGCGCCGTAGGGGCGACAGGGGCCTCGGAGACCCAGTACTTC. Amino acid sequence: CASSAVGATGASETQYF.